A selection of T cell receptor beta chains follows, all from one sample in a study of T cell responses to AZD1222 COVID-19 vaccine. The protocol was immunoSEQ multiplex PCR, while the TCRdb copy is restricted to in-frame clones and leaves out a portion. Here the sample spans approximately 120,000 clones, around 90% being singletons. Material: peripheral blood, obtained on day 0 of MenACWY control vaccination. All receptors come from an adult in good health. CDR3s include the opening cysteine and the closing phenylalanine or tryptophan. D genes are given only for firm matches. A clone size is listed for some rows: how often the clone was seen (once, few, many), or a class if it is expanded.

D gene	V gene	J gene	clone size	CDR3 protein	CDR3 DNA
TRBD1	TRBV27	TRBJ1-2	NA	CASSPGDRDDYGYTF	TGTGCCAGCAGTCCCGGGGACAGGGACGACTATGGCTACACCTTC
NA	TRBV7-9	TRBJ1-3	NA	CASSDTGYSGNTIYF	TGTGCCAGCAGTGATACAGGGTACTCTGGAAACACCATATATTTT
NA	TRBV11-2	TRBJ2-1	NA	CASSLATGGSYNEQFF	TGTGCCAGCAGCTTAGCCACAGGTGGATCCTACAATGAGCAGTTCTTC
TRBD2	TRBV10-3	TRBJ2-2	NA	CAIGGSGGHGGELFF	TGTGCCATCGGAGGTTCGGGAGGCCATGGCGGGGAGCTGTTTTTT
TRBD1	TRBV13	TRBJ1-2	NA	CASSPDRDSYGYTF	TGTGCCAGCAGCCCAGACAGGGACAGCTATGGCTACACCTTC
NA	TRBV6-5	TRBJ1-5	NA	CASSYGGSQPQHF	TGTGCCAGCAGTTACGGGGGCTCGCAGCCCCAGCATTTT
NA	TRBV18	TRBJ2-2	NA	CASSPRGDTNTGELFF	TGTGCCAGCTCACCACGGGGGGACACTAACACCGGGGAGCTGTTTTTT
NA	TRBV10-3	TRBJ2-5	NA	CAISTISGHQPAETQYF	TGTGCCATCAGTACCATTTCGGGACACCAACCGGCCGAGACCCAGTACTTC
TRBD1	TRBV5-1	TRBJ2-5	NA	CASTRRQGQETQYF	TGCGCCAGCACTCGAAGACAGGGGCAAGAGACCCAGTACTTC
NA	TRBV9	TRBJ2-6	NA	CASSREVSSGANVLTF	TGTGCCAGCAGCCGGGAAGTCAGCTCTGGGGCCAACGTCCTGACTTTC
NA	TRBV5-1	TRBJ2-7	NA	CASGTSAGSYEQYF	TGCGCCAGCGGGACATCGGCGGGTTCCTACGAGCAGTACTTC
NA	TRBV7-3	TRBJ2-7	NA	CASSSGGIGEQYF	TGTGCCAGCAGCTCGGGGGGCATAGGAGAGCAGTACTTC
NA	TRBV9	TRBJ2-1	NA	CASSVVGASSYNEQFF	TGTGCCAGCAGCGTAGTAGGGGCGAGCTCCTACAATGAGCAGTTCTTC
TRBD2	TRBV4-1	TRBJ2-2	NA	CASSPSAGGKNTGELFF	TGCGCCAGCAGCCCCTCGGCGGGGGGAAAGAACACCGGGGAGCTGTTTTTT
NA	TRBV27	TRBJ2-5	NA	CASRGDQETQYF	TGTGCCAGCCGAGGGGACCAAGAGACCCAGTACTTC
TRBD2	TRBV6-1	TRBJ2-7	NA	CASSEVTSGRHEQYF	TGTGCCAGCAGTGAAGTCACTAGCGGGAGGCACGAGCAGTACTTC
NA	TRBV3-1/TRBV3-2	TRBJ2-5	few	CASSQGRETQYF	TGTGCCAGCAGCCAAGGACGCGAGACCCAGTACTTC
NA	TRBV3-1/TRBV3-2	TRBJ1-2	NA	CASSQVPYGYTF	TGTGCCAGCAGTCAGGTTCCCTATGGCTACACCTTC
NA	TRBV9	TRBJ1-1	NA	CASSARWGTEAFF	TGTGCCAGCAGCGCCCGTTGGGGAACTGAAGCTTTCTTT
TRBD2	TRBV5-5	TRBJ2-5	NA	CASSLVVAGGARETQYF	TGTGCCAGCAGCTTGGTAGTAGCGGGAGGGGCTAGGGAGACCCAGTACTTC
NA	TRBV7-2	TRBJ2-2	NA	CASSFSGGLIGELFF	TGTGCCAGCAGCTTTAGTGGGGGGCTGATCGGGGAGCTGTTTTTT